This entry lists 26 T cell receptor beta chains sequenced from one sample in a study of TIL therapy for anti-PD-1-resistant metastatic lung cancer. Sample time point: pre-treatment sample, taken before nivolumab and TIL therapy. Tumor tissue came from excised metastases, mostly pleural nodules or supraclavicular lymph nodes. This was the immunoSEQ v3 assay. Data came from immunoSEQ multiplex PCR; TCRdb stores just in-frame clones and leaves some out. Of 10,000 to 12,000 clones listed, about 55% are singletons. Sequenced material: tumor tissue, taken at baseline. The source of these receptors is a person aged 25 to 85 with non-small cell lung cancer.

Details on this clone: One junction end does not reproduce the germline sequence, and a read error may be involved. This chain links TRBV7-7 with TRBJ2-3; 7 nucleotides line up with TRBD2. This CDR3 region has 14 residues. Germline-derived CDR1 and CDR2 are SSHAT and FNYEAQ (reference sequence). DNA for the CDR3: TGTGCTAGCAGCAAGACTAGCTACACAGATACGCAGTATTTT. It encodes CASSKTSYTDTQYF.

The CDR3, as DNA: TGCGCCAGCAGCTTGGGTAGCGGGGCACGAAAACTAGAGACCCAGTACTTC. Protein product: CASSLGSGARKLETQYF. The chain employs TRBV5-1 and TRBJ2-5; TRBD2 agrees at 8 bases. The CDR3 is 17 residues long. Germline trimming cut 0 bases from V and 4 bases from J; bases unmatched to any gene: 11. CDR1 and CDR2 from the germline V gene are SGHRS and YFSETQ. The full variable domain, rest sourced from reference TRBV5-1 and TRBJ2-5, is KAGVTQTPRYLIKTRGQQVTLSCSPISGHRSVSWYQQTPGQGLQFLFEYFSETQRNKGNFPGRFSGRQFSNSRSEMNVSTLELGDSALYLCASSLGSGARKLETQYFGPGTRLLVL.

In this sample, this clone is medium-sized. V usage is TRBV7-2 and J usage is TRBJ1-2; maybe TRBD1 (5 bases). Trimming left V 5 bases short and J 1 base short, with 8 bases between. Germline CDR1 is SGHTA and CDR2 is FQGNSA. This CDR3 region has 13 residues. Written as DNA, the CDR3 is TGTGCCAGCAGCACTGACAGTAACTATGGCTACACCTTC. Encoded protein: CASSTDSNYGYTF. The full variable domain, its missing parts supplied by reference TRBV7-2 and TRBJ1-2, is GAGVSQSPSNKVTEKGKDVELRCDPISGHTALYWYRQSLGQGLEFLIYFQGNSAPDKSGLPSDRFSAERTGGSVSTLTIQRTQQEDSAVYLCASSTDSNYGYTFGSGTRLTVV.

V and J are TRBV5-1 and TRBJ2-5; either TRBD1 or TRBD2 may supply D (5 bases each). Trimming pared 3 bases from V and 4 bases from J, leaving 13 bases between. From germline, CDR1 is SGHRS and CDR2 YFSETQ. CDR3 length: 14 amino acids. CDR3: CASSSQGDRETQYF. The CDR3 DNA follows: TGCGCCAGCAGCTCCCAAGGGGACCGAGAGACCCAGTACTTC. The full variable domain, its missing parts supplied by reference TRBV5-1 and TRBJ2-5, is KAGVTQTPRYLIKTRGQQVTLSCSPISGHRSVSWYQQTPGQGLQFLFEYFSETQRNKGNFPGRFSGRQFSNSRSEMNVSTLELGDSALYLCASSSQGDRETQYFGPGTRLLVL.

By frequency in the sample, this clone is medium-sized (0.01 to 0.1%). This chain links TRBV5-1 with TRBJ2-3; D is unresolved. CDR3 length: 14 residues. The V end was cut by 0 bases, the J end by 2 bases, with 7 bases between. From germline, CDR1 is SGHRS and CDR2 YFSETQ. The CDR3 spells CASSLGKSTDTQYF. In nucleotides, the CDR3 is TGCGCCAGCAGCTTGGGGAAGTCCACAGATACGCAGTATTTT. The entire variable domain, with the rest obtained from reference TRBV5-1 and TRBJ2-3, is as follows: KAGVTQTPRYLIKTRGQQVTLSCSPISGHRSVSWYQQTPGQGLQFLFEYFSETQRNKGNFPGRFSGRQFSNSRSEMNVSTLELGDSALYLCASSLGKSTDTQYFGPGTRLTVL.

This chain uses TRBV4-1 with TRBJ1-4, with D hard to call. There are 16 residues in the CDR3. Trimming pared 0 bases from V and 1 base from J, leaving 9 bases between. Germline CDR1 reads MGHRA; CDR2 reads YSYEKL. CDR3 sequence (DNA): TGCGCCAGCAGCCAAGATCTTGCTAGAACTAATGAAAAACTGTTTTTT. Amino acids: CASSQDLARTNEKLFF.

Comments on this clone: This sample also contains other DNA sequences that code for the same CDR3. CDR3 in DNA: TGTGCCAGTAGTATTGGCCCCTTGGAAAACAATGAGCAGTTCTTC. As protein: CASSIGPLENNEQFF. This chain uses TRBV19 with TRBJ2-1; D is unclear. Looked up from germline, CDR1 is LNHDA and CDR2 is SQIVND (reference sequence). The CDR3 contains 15 residues. Between the trimmed V and J ends, which lost 3 bases and 5 bases, there was a span of 14 bases.

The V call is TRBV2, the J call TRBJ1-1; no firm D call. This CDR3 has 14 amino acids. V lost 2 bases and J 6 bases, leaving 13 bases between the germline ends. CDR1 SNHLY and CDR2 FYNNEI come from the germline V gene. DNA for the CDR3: TGTGCCAGCAGTGAACTAGCGAAATCGCCTGAAGCTTTCTTT. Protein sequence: CASSELAKSPEAFF.

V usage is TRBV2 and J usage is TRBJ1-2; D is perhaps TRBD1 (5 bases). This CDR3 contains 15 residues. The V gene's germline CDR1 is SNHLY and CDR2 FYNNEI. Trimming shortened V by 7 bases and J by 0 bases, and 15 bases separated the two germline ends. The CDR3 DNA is TGTGCCAGCAAAGAGACAGTCGCCTCTAACTATGGCTACACCTTC. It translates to CASKETVASNYGYTF.

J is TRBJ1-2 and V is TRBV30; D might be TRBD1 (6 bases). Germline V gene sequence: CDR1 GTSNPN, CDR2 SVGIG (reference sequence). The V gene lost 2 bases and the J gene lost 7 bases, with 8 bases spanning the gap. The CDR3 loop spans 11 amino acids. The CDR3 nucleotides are TGTGCCTGGAGTCCACAGGGTGGCTACACCTTC. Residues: CAWSPQGGYTF.

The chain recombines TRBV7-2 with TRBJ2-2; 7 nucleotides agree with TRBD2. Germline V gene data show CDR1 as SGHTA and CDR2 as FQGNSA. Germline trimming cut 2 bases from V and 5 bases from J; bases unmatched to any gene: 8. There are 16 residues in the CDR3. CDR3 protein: CASSLHRGSRTGELFF. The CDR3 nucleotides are TGTGCCAGCAGCTTACACCGCGGGAGTAGAACCGGGGAGCTGTTTTTT.

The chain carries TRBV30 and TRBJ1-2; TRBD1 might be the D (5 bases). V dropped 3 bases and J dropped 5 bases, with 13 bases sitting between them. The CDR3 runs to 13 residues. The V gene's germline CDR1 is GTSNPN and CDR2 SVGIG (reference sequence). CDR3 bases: TGTGCCTGGAGGATTAGGCAGGGATATGGCTACACCTTC. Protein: CAWRIRQGYGYTF.

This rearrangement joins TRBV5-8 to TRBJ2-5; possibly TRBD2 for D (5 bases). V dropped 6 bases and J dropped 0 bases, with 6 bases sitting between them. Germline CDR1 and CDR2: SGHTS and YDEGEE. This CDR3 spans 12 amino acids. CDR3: CASMDYQETQYF. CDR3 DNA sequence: TGTGCCAGCATGGACTACCAAGAGACCCAGTACTTC.

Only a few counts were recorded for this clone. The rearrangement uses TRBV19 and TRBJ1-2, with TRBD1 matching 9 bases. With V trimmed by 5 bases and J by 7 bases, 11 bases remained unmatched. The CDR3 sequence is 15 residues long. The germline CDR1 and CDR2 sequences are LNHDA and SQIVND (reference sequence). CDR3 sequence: CASSGWTGDTFGYTF. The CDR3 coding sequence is TGTGCCAGTAGTGGTTGGACAGGGGATACCTTTGGCTACACCTTC.

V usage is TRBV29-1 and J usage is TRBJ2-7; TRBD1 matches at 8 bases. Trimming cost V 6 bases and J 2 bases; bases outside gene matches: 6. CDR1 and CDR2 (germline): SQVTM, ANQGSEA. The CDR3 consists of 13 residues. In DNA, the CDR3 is TGCAGCGTCTTGGGGACAGGACCCTACGAGCAGTACTTC. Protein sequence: CSVLGTGPYEQYF.

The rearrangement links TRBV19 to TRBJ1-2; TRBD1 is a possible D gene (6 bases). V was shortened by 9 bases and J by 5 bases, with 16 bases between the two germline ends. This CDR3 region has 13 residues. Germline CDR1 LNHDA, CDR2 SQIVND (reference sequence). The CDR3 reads CASRTGTLYGYTF. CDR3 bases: TGTGCCAGCCGAACCGGGACACTATATGGCTACACCTTC.

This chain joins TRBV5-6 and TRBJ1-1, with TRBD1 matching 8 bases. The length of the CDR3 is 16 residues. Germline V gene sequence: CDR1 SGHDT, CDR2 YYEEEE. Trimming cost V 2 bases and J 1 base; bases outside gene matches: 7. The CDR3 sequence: CASSLGYGTGNTEAFF. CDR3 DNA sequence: TGTGCCAGCAGCTTAGGGTACGGGACAGGGAACACTGAAGCTTTCTTT.

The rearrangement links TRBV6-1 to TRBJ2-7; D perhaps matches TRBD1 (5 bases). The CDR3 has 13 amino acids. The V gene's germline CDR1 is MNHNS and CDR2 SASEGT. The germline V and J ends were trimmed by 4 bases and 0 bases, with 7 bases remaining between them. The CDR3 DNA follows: TGTGCCAGCAGTGGACAGCACTCCTACGAGCAGTACTTC. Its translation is CASSGQHSYEQYF.

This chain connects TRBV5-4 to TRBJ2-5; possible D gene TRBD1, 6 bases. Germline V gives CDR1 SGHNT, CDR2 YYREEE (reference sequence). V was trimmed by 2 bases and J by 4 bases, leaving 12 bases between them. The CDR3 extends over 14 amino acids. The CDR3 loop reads CASSFAGAGETQYF. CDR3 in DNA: TGTGCCAGCAGCTTCGCAGGGGCCGGAGAGACCCAGTACTTC.

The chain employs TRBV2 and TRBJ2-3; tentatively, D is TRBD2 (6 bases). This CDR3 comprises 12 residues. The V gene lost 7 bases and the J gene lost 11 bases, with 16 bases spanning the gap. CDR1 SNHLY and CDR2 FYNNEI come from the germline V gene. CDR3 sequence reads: CASTGRPGGQYF. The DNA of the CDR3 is TGTGCCAGCACCGGGAGACCTGGTGGGCAGTATTTT.

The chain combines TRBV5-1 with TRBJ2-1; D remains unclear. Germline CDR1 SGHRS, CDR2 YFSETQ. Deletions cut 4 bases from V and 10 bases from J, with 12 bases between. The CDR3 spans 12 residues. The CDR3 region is CASSLVDGEQFF. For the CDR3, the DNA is TGCGCCAGCAGCCTAGTGGACGGAGAGCAGTTCTTC. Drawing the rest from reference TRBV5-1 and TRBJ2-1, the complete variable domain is KAGVTQTPRYLIKTRGQQVTLSCSPISGHRSVSWYQQTPGQGLQFLFEYFSETQRNKGNFPGRFSGRQFSNSRSEMNVSTLELGDSALYLCASSLVDGEQFFGPGTRLTVL.

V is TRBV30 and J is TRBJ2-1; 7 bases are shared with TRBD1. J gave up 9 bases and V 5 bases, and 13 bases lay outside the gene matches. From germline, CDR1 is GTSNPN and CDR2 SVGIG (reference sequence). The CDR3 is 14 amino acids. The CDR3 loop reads CAWASGTVVSEQFF. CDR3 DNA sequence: TGTGCCTGGGCCTCCGGGACAGTTGTTAGTGAGCAGTTCTTC.

In DNA form, the CDR3 reads TGTGCCAGCAGTGACTTACGAACATTGGCCAAAAACATTCAGTACTTC. Translated: CASSDLRTLAKNIQYF. The gene calls are TRBV6-1 and TRBJ2-4; no definite D call. CDR1 and CDR2 (germline): MNHNS, SASEGT. CDR3 length: 16 amino acids. V was shortened by 3 bases and J by 1 base, with 13 bases between the two germline ends.

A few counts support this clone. The CDR3 DNA reads TGCGCCAGCAGCCCCTTAGACAGGGCTGAAGCTTTCTTT. This codes for CASSPLDRAEAFF. This chain links TRBV5-1 with TRBJ1-1; 7 bases line up with TRBD1. The CDR3 is 13 amino acids. The J segment lost 6 bases and the V segment lost 4 bases, leaving 6 bases of the junction unmatched. Germline loops: CDR1 SGHRS, CDR2 YFSETQ.

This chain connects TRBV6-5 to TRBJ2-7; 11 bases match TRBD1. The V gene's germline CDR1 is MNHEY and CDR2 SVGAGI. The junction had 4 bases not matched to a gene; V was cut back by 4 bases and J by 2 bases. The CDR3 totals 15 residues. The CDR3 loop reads CASSSRDRGAYEQYF. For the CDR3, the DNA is TGTGCCAGCAGTTCCCGGGACAGGGGGGCCTACGAGCAGTACTTC.

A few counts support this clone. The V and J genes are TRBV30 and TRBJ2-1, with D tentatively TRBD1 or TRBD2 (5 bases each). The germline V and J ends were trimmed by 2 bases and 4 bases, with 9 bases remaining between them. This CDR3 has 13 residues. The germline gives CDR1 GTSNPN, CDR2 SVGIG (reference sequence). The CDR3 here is CAWSIGTYNEQFF. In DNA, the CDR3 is TGTGCCTGGAGTATCGGGACGTACAATGAGCAGTTCTTC.